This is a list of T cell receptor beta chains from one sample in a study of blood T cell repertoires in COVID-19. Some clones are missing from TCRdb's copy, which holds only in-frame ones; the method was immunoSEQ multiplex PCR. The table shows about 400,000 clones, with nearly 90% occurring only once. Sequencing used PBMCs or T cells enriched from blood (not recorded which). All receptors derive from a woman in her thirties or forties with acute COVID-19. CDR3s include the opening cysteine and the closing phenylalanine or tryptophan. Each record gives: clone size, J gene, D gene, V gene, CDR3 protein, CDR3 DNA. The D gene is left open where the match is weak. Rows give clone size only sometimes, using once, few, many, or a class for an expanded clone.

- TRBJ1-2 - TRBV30 CAWNVVGYGYTF TGTGCCTGGAACGTCGTCGGCTATGGCTACACCTTC
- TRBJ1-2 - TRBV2 CASSEQGLDYGYTF TGTGCCAGCAGTGAACAGGGGCTGGACTATGGCTACACCTTC
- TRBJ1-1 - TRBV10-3 CAITAGGTTEAFF TGTGCCATCACCGCGGGCGGGACGACAGAAGCTTTCTTT
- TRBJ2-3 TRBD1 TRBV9 CASSPQGQGTDTQYF TGTGCCAGCAGCCCACAAGGACAGGGTACAGATACGCAGTATTTT
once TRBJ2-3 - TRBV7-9 CASSFDYSTDTQYF TGTGCCAGCAGCTTTGACTATTCCACAGATACGCAGTATTTT
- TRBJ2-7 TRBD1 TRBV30 CASGTGPEQYF TGTGCCTCCGGGACAGGGCCCGAGCAGTACTTC
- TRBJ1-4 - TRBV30 CAWSVGRLATNEKLFF TGTGCCTGGAGTGTGGGGAGACTCGCAACTAATGAAAAACTGTTTTTT
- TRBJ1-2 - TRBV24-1 CATSDFRQGYYGYTF TGTGCCACCAGTGATTTTAGGCAGGGGTACTATGGCTACACCTTC
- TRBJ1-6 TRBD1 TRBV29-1 CSVAIGTANSPLHF TGCAGCGTTGCGATCGGGACAGCTAATTCACCCCTCCACTTT
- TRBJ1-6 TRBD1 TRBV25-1 CANNRGRLDRYNSPLHF TGTGCCAACAACAGGGGGCGACTTGATCGGTATAATTCACCCCTCCACTTT
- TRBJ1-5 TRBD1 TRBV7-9 CASSPKGDSMYQPQHF TGTGCCAGCAGCCCCAAGGGGGACAGTATGTATCAGCCCCAGCATTTT
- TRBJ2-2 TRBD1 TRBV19 CASSQGQGTGELFF TGTGCCAGTAGTCAGGGACAGGGGACCGGGGAGCTGTTTTTT
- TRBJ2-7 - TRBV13 CVSSRNSWAGEQYF TGTGTCAGCAGCCGGAATTCTTGGGCGGGGGAGCAGTACTTC
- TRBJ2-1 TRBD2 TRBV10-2 CASRLAGEYNEQFF TGCGCCAGCAGACTAGCGGGGGAATACAATGAGCAGTTCTTC
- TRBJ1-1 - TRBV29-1 CSVVDAGANTEAFF TGCAGCGTTGTAGATGCAGGGGCGAACACTGAAGCTTTCTTT
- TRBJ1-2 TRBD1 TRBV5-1 CASSPDDREGYTF TGCGCCAGCAGCCCGGACGACAGGGAAGGCTACACCTTC
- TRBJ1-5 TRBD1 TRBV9 CASSVGTGGSNQPQHF TGTGCCAGCAGCGTAGGGACAGGGGGTAGCAATCAGCCCCAGCATTTT
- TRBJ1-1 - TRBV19 CASRQGANTEAFF TGTGCCAGTAGACAGGGCGCGAACACTGAAGCTTTCTTT
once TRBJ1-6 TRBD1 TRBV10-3 CAIRPGGGGDSPLHF TGTGCCATCAGGCCAGGGGGCGGTGGAGATTCACCCCTCCACTTT
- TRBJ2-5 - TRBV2 CASSGQLAQETQYF TGTGCCAGCAGTGGGCAGCTAGCACAGGAGACCCAGTACTTC
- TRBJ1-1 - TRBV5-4 CASKAGLVEDEAFF TGTGCCAGCAAAGCGGGGCTCGTTGAGGATGAAGCTTTCTTT
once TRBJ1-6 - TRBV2 CASSAVPNSPLHF TGTGCCAGCAGTGCGGTTCCTAATTCACCCCTCCACTTT
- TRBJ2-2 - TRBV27 CASSSRSTGELFF TGTGCCAGCAGTAGCCGGAGCACCGGGGAGCTGTTTTTT
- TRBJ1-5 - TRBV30 CAWSGGSNQPQHF TGTGCCTGGAGTGGAGGGAGCAATCAGCCCCAGCATTTT
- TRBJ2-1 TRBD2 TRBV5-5 CASSLLGTSGADEQFF TGTGCCAGCAGCTTACTTGGGACTAGCGGGGCCGATGAGCAGTTCTTC
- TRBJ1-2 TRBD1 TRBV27 CASSSSQGYGYTF TGTGCCAGCAGTTCCTCACAGGGGTATGGCTACACCTTC
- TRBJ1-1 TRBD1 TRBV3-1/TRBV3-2 CASSPSGTGRTEAFF TGTGCCAGCAGCCCATCCGGGACAGGGCGCACTGAAGCTTTCTTT
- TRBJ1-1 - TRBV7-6 CASSLSRGPNTEAFF TGTGCCAGCAGCTTAAGTAGGGGCCCGAACACTGAAGCTTTCTTT
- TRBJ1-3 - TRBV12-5 CASGLGQFSGNTIYF TGTGCTAGTGGTTTAGGACAGTTCTCTGGAAACACCATATATTTT
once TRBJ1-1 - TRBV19 CASEALSGAEAFF TGTGCCAGTGAGGCCCTGTCAGGGGCCGAAGCTTTCTTT
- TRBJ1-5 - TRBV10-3 CAISRGLFNQPQHF TGTGCCATCAGTAGGGGACTTTTCAATCAGCCCCAGCATTTT
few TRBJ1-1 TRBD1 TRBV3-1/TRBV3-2 CASTIDRGDTEAFF TGTGCCAGCACCATCGACAGGGGCGACACTGAAGCTTTCTTT
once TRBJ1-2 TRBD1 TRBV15 CATSRGQVAPIANYGYTF TGTGCCACCAGCCGCGGACAGGTCGCCCCCATAGCTAACTATGGCTACACCTTC
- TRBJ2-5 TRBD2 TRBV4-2 CASSPGLAGGYQETQYF TGTGCCAGCAGCCCCGGACTAGCGGGGGGGTACCAAGAGACCCAGTACTTC
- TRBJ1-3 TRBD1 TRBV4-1 CASSQGQKSGNTIYF TGCGCCAGCAGCCAGGGACAGAAGAGCGGAAACACCATATATTTT
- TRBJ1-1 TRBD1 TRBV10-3 CAISEGQGLNTEAFF TGTGCCATCAGTGAGGGACAGGGTTTGAACACTGAAGCTTTCTTT
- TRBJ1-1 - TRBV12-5 CASGLVSPTEAFF TGTGCTAGTGGTTTGGTATCCCCAACTGAAGCTTTCTTT
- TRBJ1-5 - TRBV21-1 CASSKGDSGFQPQHF TGTGCCAGCAGCAAAGGGGATAGCGGTTTTCAGCCCCAGCATTTT
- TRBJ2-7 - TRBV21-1 CATPTSGGHRSYEQYF TGTGCCACCCCGACTAGCGGGGGCCACCGCTCCTACGAGCAGTACTTC
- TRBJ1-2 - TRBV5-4 CASSLGQRNYGYTF TGTGCCAGCAGCTTGGGGCAGAGGAACTATGGCTACACCTTC
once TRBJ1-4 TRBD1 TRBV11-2 CASSLLQGNNEKLFF TGTGCCAGCAGCTTACTACAGGGGAACAATGAAAAACTGTTTTTT
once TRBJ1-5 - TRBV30 CAWSKAYSNQPQHF TGTGCCTGGAGCAAAGCTTATAGCAATCAGCCCCAGCATTTT
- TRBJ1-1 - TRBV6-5 CASFSRTEAFF TGTGCCAGCTTTAGCCGTACTGAAGCTTTCTTT
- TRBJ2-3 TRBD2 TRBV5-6 CASSFYPGLAGTGTDTQYF TGTGCCAGCAGCTTTTATCCGGGACTAGCGGGGACAGGCACAGATACGCAGTATTTT
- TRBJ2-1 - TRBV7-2 CASSLYRSYNEQFF TGTGCCAGCAGCTTATATCGCTCCTACAATGAGCAGTTCTTC
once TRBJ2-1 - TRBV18 CASSTKLNYNEQFF TGTGCCAGCTCAACTAAACTTAACTACAATGAGCAGTTCTTC